This T cell receptor (beta chain) was sequenced in a study of T cells in Graves' hyperthyroidism and ophthalmopathy. General study results and limits: Ophthalmopathy cases were set apart from stable hyperthyroidism by a 13 V-J model.

About this clonotype itself: Its target is unknown.

It was uncontrolled infection, other autoimmune disease, pregnancy or lactation that excluded patients. Per germline, CDR1 MGHRA and CDR2 YSYEKL. Trimming left V 3 bases short and J 8 bases short, with 19 bases between. The CDR3 has 15 residues. TCR beta CDR3 regions were amplified from RNA. The TCR CDR3 first-round RT-PCR relied on the HTBI primer set. TCRdb independently ran MiXCR on the multiplex PCR reads; one entry per CDR3 protein. The sample has roughly 500,000 distinct CDR3 sequences; about 45% are singletons. The receptor's source is an adult woman with Graves' disease, either hyperthyroidism or ophthalmopathy (not recorded which). The chain is built from TRBV4-1 and TRBJ1-2; D unclear. Sequences were obtained from peripheral blood or thyroid tissue (not recorded which). The CDR3 is CASSHEPQRRGGYTF. The DNA for the CDR3 is TGCGCCAGCAGCCACGAACCGCAGAGGAGAGGCGGCTACACCTTC.